A single sample gave rise to the 15 T cell receptor beta chains below, sequenced in a study of regulatory T cells in long-lasting Graves disease. For TCR beta, libraries came from iRepertoire HTBI primers and Arm-PCR of CDR3 regions. From the multiplex PCR reads, TCRdb called clonotypes with MiXCR, one entry per CDR3 protein. The sample shows 200,000 to 250,000 distinct CDR3 sequences, 20% of them seen only once. Time point given: newly diagnosed GD, antithyroid drugs for less than 3 months. The TCR library was prepared using RNA isolated from PBMCs. This specimen consisted of peripheral blood mononuclear cells (PBMCs), obtained at new diagnosis, from a patient treated with antithyroid drugs. The receptors were sampled from a female donor with Graves disease.

This clonotype was found many times. The chain employs TRBV20-1 and TRBJ2-5; D tentatively fits TRBD1 or TRBD2 (7 bases each). CDR1 DFQATT and CDR2 SNEGSKA come from the germline V gene (reference sequence). There are 16 residues in the CDR3. V lost 3 bases, J lost 3 bases, and 20 bases lay in between. The CDR3 region is CSARAHKAGTEETQYF. As DNA, the CDR3 is TGCAGTGCTAGGGCCCATAAAGCGGGGACAGAAGAGACCCAGTACTTC.

Comments on this clonotype: Since no conserved phenylalanine or tryptophan closes the CDR3, a read error is the likely cause. The genes are TRBV3-1 and TRBJ1-5; maybe TRBD1 (6 bases). This CDR3 region has 14 residues. The V gene's germline CDR1 is LGHDT and CDR2 YNNKEL (reference sequence). For the CDR3, the DNA is TGTGCCAGCATCCAAGCAGGGGAATATCAGCCCCAGCATTTG. This sequence encodes CASIQAGEYQPQHL.

This clonotype came up many times. The chain uses TRBV18 and TRBJ2-7, with a tentative D call TRBD1 (5 bases). The CDR3 is 12 residues long. V was cut by 3 bases and J by 4 bases, with 7 bases left in between. The germline V gene encodes CDR1 KGHSH and CDR2 LQKENI. Here the CDR3 reads CASSPGRYEQYF. DNA for the CDR3: TGTGCCAGCTCACCGGGGCGATACGAGCAGTACTTC.

This clonotype occurred many times. The chain combines TRBV5-1 with TRBJ2-5; 8 nucleotides line up with TRBD1. Trimming removed 1 base from V and 2 bases from J; junction bases left unmatched: 7. This CDR3 comprises 16 residues. The germline V gene has CDR1 SGHRS and CDR2 YFSETQ. CDR3 sequence reads: CASSLSPGTGQETQYF. Written as DNA, the CDR3 is TGCGCCAGCAGCTTGAGCCCCGGGACAGGACAAGAGACCCAGTACTTC.

Concerning this clonotype itself: One base away lies a much larger clone, so this may be a sequencing read error. This chain uses TRBV14 with TRBJ2-1; TRBD2 matches 9 bases. Germline values: CDR1 SGHDN, CDR2 FVKESK. With V trimmed by 4 bases and J by 11 bases, 9 bases remained unmatched. CDR3 length: 14 amino acids. The CDR3 DNA follows: TGTGCCAGCAGCCGGGCTAGCGGGAATGGCAAGCAGTTCTTC. Its translation is CASSRASGNGKQFF.

This clonotype was recorded at least ten times. Here the CDR3 reads CASSLAGVISYEQYF. As DNA, the CDR3 is TGTGCCAGCAGCTTAGCGGGGGTCATCTCCTACGAGCAGTACTTC. The chain recombines TRBV13 with TRBJ2-7, with D perhaps matching TRBD2 (6 bases). With 1 base removed from V and 0 bases from J, the gap between germline ends came to 10 bases. Germline-derived CDR1 and CDR2 are PRHDT and FYEKMQ (reference sequence). This CDR3 has 15 amino acids.

This clonotype was seen only a few times. The chain joins TRBV2 to TRBJ1-5, with 8 bases identical to TRBD1. The ends lost 8 bases at V and 2 bases at J; junction bases unmatched: 2. CDR3 length: 13 residues. Germline V gene lookup returns CDR1 SNHLY and CDR2 FYNNEI. CDR3 sequence: CASSGGGNQPQHF. CDR3 DNA: TGTGCCAGCTCAGGGGGCGGCAATCAGCCCCAGCATTTT. Full variable domain (outside the CDR3, taken from reference TRBV2 and TRBJ1-5): EPEVTQTPSHQVTQMGQEVILRCVPISNHLYFYWYRQILGQKVEFLVSFYNNEISEKSEIFDDQFSVERPDGSNFTLKIRSTKLEDSAMYFCASSGGGNQPQHFGDGTRLSIL.

There are a few counts of this clonotype. V is TRBV11-2 and J is TRBJ2-4, with TRBD2 matching over 8 bases. Trimming removed 5 bases from V and 9 bases from J; junction bases left unmatched: 12. This CDR3 comprises 15 residues. The germline gives CDR1 SGHAT, CDR2 FQNNGV. The DNA of the CDR3 is TGTGCCAGCAGCGCGGGAGGAACACCTTCGGGCATTCAGTACTTC. It codes for CASSAGGTPSGIQYF.

This clonotype came up many times. The V gene is TRBV18, the J gene TRBJ2-1; D is undetermined. Trimming cost V 0 bases and J 9 bases, with 9 bases left between them. Germline values: CDR1 KGHSH, CDR2 LQKENI. The CDR3 is made up of 13 amino acids. The CDR3 spells CASSPPVVGEQFF. In DNA, the CDR3 is TGTGCCAGCTCACCACCGGTGGTGGGTGAGCAGTTCTTC. Together with reference TRBV18 and TRBJ2-1, the CDR3 gives the full variable domain: NAGVMQNPRHLVRRRGQEARLRCSPMKGHSHVYWYRQLPEEGLKFMVYLQKENIIDESGMPKERFSAEFPKEGPSILRIQQVVRGDSAAYFCASSPPVVGEQFFGPGTRLTVL.

This clonotype was counted many times. The chain is built from TRBV5-1 and TRBJ2-6; D unclear. V lost 0 bases, J lost 0 bases, and 10 bases lay in between. The germline gives CDR1 SGHRS, CDR2 YFSETQ. This CDR3 has 17 amino acids. As DNA, the CDR3 is TGCGCCAGCAGCTTGGAACAGTTTTCCTCTGGGGCCAACGTCCTGACTTTC. This encodes CASSLEQFSSGANVLTF.

This clonotype has ten or more counts. This sequence joins TRBV6-2 or TRBV6-3 and TRBJ2-1; 9 bases agree with TRBD1. The V gene end was trimmed by 2 bases and the J gene end by 8 bases; junction bases not matched to a gene: 7. This CDR3 is 15 amino acids long. Per germline, CDR1 MNHEY and CDR2 SVGEGT. The CDR3 region has the DNA TGTGCCAGCAGTTACGTAGGACAGGGGAGATATGAGCAGTTCTTC. Protein: CASSYVGQGRYEQFF.

This clonotype has a count of ten or more. The chain links TRBV28 to TRBJ1-1; possible D gene TRBD1, 5 bases. This CDR3 comprises 14 residues. The V gene lost 6 bases and the J gene lost 5 bases, with 16 bases spanning the gap. The germline V gene encodes CDR1 MDHEN and CDR2 SYDVKM. The CDR3 nucleotides read TGTGCCAGCAGCCTTCCCCAGGGTCGGACTGAAGCTTTCTTT. This codes for CASSLPQGRTEAFF.

This clonotype was picked up a small number of times. This chain uses TRBV6-5 with TRBJ1-2; D uncertain. V lost 1 base and J lost 2, with 5 bases in between. CDR1 MNHEY and CDR2 SVGAGI come from the germline V gene. This CDR3 contains 13 residues. The CDR3 bases are TGTGCCAGCAGTTACTGGGAAAACTATGGCTACACCTTC. As protein: CASSYWENYGYTF.

As for this clonotype: One base separates it from a far larger clone, so it is likely a read error. The rearrangement joins TRBV18 to TRBJ2-3; TRBD2 might be the D (5 bases). V was clipped by 8 bases and J by 2 bases, with 17 bases between them. Germline V gene lookup returns CDR1 KGHSH and CDR2 LQKENI. There are 15 residues in the CDR3. Written as DNA, the CDR3 is TGTGCCAGCAGTGTTTTAATCGGGAACACAGATACGCAGTATTTT. Its protein product is CASSVLIGNTDTQYF. Supplemented by reference TRBV18 and TRBJ2-3, the full variable domain reads NAGVMQNPRHLVRRRGQEARLRCSPMKGHSHVYWYRQLPEEGLKFMVYLQKENIIDESGMPKERFSAEFPKEGPSILRIQQVVRGDSAAYFCASSVLIGNTDTQYFGPGTRLTVL.

This clonotype was seen repeatedly, ten times or more. The CDR3 loop is CATSDSSAGGGEQFF. The CDR3, as DNA: TGTGCCACCAGTGATAGTTCGGCGGGAGGGGGTGAGCAGTTCTTC. The genes are TRBV24-1 and TRBJ2-1; the match to TRBD2 covers 9 bases. The length of the CDR3 is 15 residues. The V and J ends lost 3 bases and 9 bases, in that order; junction bases with no gene match: 8. Germline V gene sequence: CDR1 KGHDR, CDR2 SFDVKD.